The 5 T cell receptor beta chains below all came from one sample that was sequenced in a study of T cell changes during pregnancy in multiple sclerosis. Data came from immunoSEQ multiplex PCR; TCRdb stores just in-frame clones and leaves some out. This table has some 71,000 clones, around 92% appearing once. Material: peripheral blood, obtained after pregnancy. The source of these receptors is a female donor with multiple sclerosis, enrolled in a pregnancy study.

This chain connects TRBV7-2 to TRBJ2-5; TRBD1 is a possible D gene (6 bases). The germline CDR1 and CDR2 sequences are SGHTA and FQGNSA. V dropped 0 bases and J dropped 7 bases, with 6 bases sitting between them. The CDR3 loop spans 12 amino acids. CDR3 in amino acids: CASSLARGTQYF. DNA for the CDR3: TGTGCCAGCAGCTTAGCCAGGGGGACCCAGTACTTC.

This chain connects TRBV30 to TRBJ2-7, with TRBD1 as a possible D gene (5 bases). The CDR3 sequence is 13 residues long. The ends were cut back, 0 bases at V and 3 bases at J, with 9 bases in the middle. Germline V gives CDR1 GTSNPN, CDR2 SVGIG (reference sequence). The CDR3 here is CAWSVGDFYEQYF. Here the CDR3 DNA reads TGTGCCTGGAGTGTAGGGGATTTCTACGAGCAGTACTTC.

This clone showed up just once. The rearrangement links TRBV5-4 to TRBJ2-7, with 9 bases lining up with TRBD2. V trimming: 4 bases; J trimming: 5 bases; junction bases outside the gene matches: 16. The CDR3 runs 17 residues. Germline CDR1 is SGHNT and CDR2 is YYREEE (reference sequence). CDR3 DNA: TGTGCCAGCAGCCCAGGGGGGACTAGCCGATTAGGCGACGAGCAGTACTTC. This gives the protein CASSPGGTSRLGDEQYF.

The V and J genes are TRBV19 and TRBJ2-7; 8 bases agree with TRBD2. CDR1 and CDR2 (germline): LNHDA, SQIVND (reference sequence). The CDR3 length is 13 residues. The J segment lost 5 bases and the V segment lost 7 bases, leaving 7 bases of the junction unmatched. CDR3 protein: CASKDGRADEQYF. The DNA of the CDR3 is TGTGCCAGTAAGGACGGGAGGGCCGACGAGCAGTACTTC.

V and J are TRBV4-2 and TRBJ2-1; 7 nucleotides align to TRBD2. Germline V gives CDR1 LGHNA, CDR2 YNFKEQ. The CDR3 is 15 amino acids. Trimming took 2 bases from V and 7 from J; bases not matched to a gene: 8. CDR3: CASSQPGLPGNEQFF. The CDR3 DNA reads TGTGCCAGCAGCCAACCGGGACTACCAGGAAATGAGCAGTTCTTC.